This TCR beta chain was sequenced for a study of shared clonotypes between healthy human individuals. A remark on this clone: Other DNA variants within this sample encode the same CDR3.

Generated by immunoSEQ multiplex PCR, the TCRdb table keeps only in-frame clones and is missing some. This sample has 2,500,000 or so clones, with around nine tenths found just once. The germline V and J ends were trimmed by 3 bases and 0 bases, with 6 bases remaining between them. Germline-derived CDR1 and CDR2 are SQVTM and ANQGSEA. CDR3 length: 12 residues. V is TRBV29-1 and J is TRBJ2-7; no reliable D call. The origin of this receptor is a young man in good health. The sample consisted of naive CD4+ T cells sorted from blood. Subset here: CD45RA+ positively selected. CDR3 amino acids: CSVEASSYEQYF. The CDR3 DNA follows: TGCAGCGTTGAGGCGAGCTCCTACGAGCAGTACTTC.